These T cell receptor beta chains were read from a single sample in a study of T-cell reconstitution after alpha-beta-depleted transplantation in children. MiXCR was run by TCRdb on the PCR reads, yielding one entry per CDR3 protein. Among 230,000 or so distinct CDR3 sequences, approximately 12% were seen once, and the ten largest hold approximately 2.9%. The sequenced sample was PBMCs from the stem cell graft donor, obtained from the stem cell graft. These receptors were collected from a human donor who donated a stem cell graft to a child with acute lymphoblastic leukemia. Each CDR3 is given with its conserved first and last residue. A D gene is named only where the DNA matches it firmly. Expanded clones are given a class, and other clones once, few, many or no size at all.

few,TRBV4-1,TRBD1,TRBJ2-7,TGCGCCAGCAGCCAGGACACCGGGACAGGGGGCAACGAGCAGTACTTC,CASSQDTGTGGNEQYF
NA,TRBV4-2,TRBD2,TRBJ2-5,TGTGCCAGCAGCCAAGATTCGGTCGGAGCGGGAGGGGGAGAGACCCAGTACTTC,CASSQDSVGAGGGETQYF
NA,TRBV20-1,TRBD2,TRBJ2-1,TGCAGTGCTAGAAGGCCAAGCGGGAACTTGCTAAATGAGCAGTTCTTC,CSARRPSGNLLNEQFF
many,TRBV6-5,NA,TRBJ2-2,TGTGCCAGCAGTTACCGCCGGGCAGGGATAACCGGGGAGCTGTTTTTT,CASSYRRAGITGELFF
NA,TRBV19,NA,TRBJ2-3,TGTGCCAGTAGTATAGCGGGGATCACAGATACGCAGTATTTT,CASSIAGITDTQYF
NA,TRBV7-9,TRBD2,TRBJ2-7,TGTGCCAGCAGCCAGGGACTAGCGGGAGGGCCTCGGAGCGAGCAGTACTTC,CASSQGLAGGPRSEQYF
many,TRBV5-1,NA,TRBJ2-7,TGCGCCAGCAGCTTGAGAGGCAGGGCCATCGAGCAGTACTTC,CASSLRGRAIEQYF
many,TRBV28,TRBD1,TRBJ2-7,TGTGCCAGCAGGTCCGGACAGGCCTACGAGCAGTACTTC,CASRSGQAYEQYF
many,TRBV7-3,TRBD2,TRBJ2-1,TGTGCCAGCAGCCGCCACCCCGGGACTAGTGTGTATGAGCAGTTCTTC,CASSRHPGTSVYEQFF
few,TRBV11-2,NA,TRBJ1-1,TGTGCCAGCAGCTTAGGGCCGAGACAGAACACTGAAGCTTTCTTT,CASSLGPRQNTEAFF
many,TRBV12-3/TRBV12-4,NA,TRBJ1-5,TGTGCCAGCAGTTTCAGGCGGAATAGCAATCAGCCCCAGCATTTT,CASSFRRNSNQPQHF
many,TRBV7-9,NA,TRBJ1-5,TGTGCCAGCAGCTCAGGGACCCCCAATCAGCCCCAGCATTTT,CASSSGTPNQPQHF
many,TRBV12-3/TRBV12-4,TRBD2,TRBJ2-3,TGTGCCAGCTTAGCGGGACGCACAGATACGCAGTATTTT,CASLAGRTDTQYF
many,TRBV11-2,NA,TRBJ1-3,TGTGCCAGCAGCGGATTCTCTGGAAACACCATATATTTT,CASSGFSGNTIYF
NA,TRBV3-1,NA,TRBJ2-2,TGTGCCAGCAGCCAATCGATACCGGACATAACGGAATCTGCCGGGGAGCTGTTTTTT,CASSQSIPDITESAGELFF
many,TRBV28,NA,TRBJ2-3,TGTGCCAGCAGTTTCCAGCGTTATACGCAGTATTTT,CASSFQRYTQYF
many,TRBV3-1,NA,TRBJ2-5,TGTGCCAGCAGCCAAGGACTAGATTGGGGGCGGGAGACCCAGTACTTC,CASSQGLDWGRETQYF
many,TRBV6-5,NA,TRBJ1-1,TGTGCCAGCAGTTACTCACCCGGGGGAATGAACACTGAAGCTTTCTTT,CASSYSPGGMNTEAFF
many,TRBV3-1,TRBD1,TRBJ2-2,TGTGCCAGCAGCCAAAGGGGACAGGGGCAAACGAACACCGGGGAGCTGTTTTTT,CASSQRGQGQTNTGELFF
many,TRBV28,TRBD2,TRBJ2-7,TGTGCCAGCAGTTGGGGGGGAAGCTCCTACGAGCAGTACTTC,CASSWGGSSYEQYF
many,TRBV2,NA,TRBJ2-7,TGTGCCAGCAGTGAACGGGGCCGTGCGTACGAGCAGTACTTC,CASSERGRAYEQYF
many,TRBV27,NA,TRBJ2-6,TGTGCCAGCAGTGCCAGGGTGTCTGGGGCCAACGTCCTGACTTTC,CASSARVSGANVLTF
many,TRBV12-3/TRBV12-4,NA,TRBJ1-2,TGTGCCAGCAGCCAAGATGGCTACACCTTC,CASSQDGYTF
few,TRBV6-2/TRBV6-3,TRBD2,TRBJ2-5,TGTGCCAGCAGTTACTCCAGCGGGGGATGGGAGACCCAGTACTTC,CASSYSSGGWETQYF
many,TRBV5-6,NA,TRBJ2-1,TGTGCCAGCAGCTTGGAGAGGGGGAGCTCCTACAATGAGCAGTTCTTC,CASSLERGSSYNEQFF
many,TRBV2,NA,TRBJ2-2,TGTGCCAGCAAGCCGGGGCAGAACACCGGGGAGCTGTTTTTT,CASKPGQNTGELFF
many,TRBV5-5,NA,TRBJ2-1,TGTGCCAGCAGCCAAACAGGTCCTGGGGAGCAGTTCTTC,CASSQTGPGEQFF
many,TRBV20-1,NA,TRBJ2-2,TGCAGTGCTAGCGGGATAAGGACCGGGGAGCTGTTTTTT,CSASGIRTGELFF
many,TRBV6-1,NA,TRBJ2-7,TGTGCCAGCAGTGGCACACAGAGACCCTACGAGCAGTACTTC,CASSGTQRPYEQYF
many,TRBV5-1,NA,TRBJ1-1,TGCGCCAGCAGCCCGGGACACAGGAACACTGAAGCTTTCTTT,CASSPGHRNTEAFF
NA,TRBV4-3,NA,TRBJ1-4,TGCGCCAGCAGCCCGGAGGGTTTGAGTGAAAAACTGTTTTTT,CASSPEGLSEKLFF
NA,TRBV7-9,NA,TRBJ2-7,TGTGCCAGCAGCCCTGGCGTCCTTCTCTACGAGCAGTACTTC,CASSPGVLLYEQYF
few,TRBV20-1,NA,TRBJ2-7,TGCAGTGCTTCCCCCCCGCGGGACAGCTACGAGCAGTACTTC,CSASPPRDSYEQYF
many,TRBV28,TRBD1,TRBJ2-7,TGTGCCAGCAGTAGTAGGACAGGGCCCTACGAGCAGTACTTC,CASSSRTGPYEQYF
many,TRBV28,TRBD2,TRBJ2-7,TGTGCCAGCAGCTCCCCCGGACTAGCGGGAGGCTACGAGCAGTACTTC,CASSSPGLAGGYEQYF
many,TRBV6-1,NA,TRBJ2-7,TGTGCCAGCACGCTCCGAGTGAATCAAATTAGCTCCTACGAGCAGTACTTC,CASTLRVNQISSYEQYF
many,TRBV20-1,NA,TRBJ2-5,TGCAGTGCCCATCGCTGGAGCCAAGAGACCCAGTACTTC,CSAHRWSQETQYF
many,TRBV5-1,NA,TRBJ2-1,TGCGCCAGCAGCTTTTACAGCCTCTCCTACAATGAGCAGTTCTTC,CASSFYSLSYNEQFF
many,TRBV7-9,NA,TRBJ1-2,TGTGCCAGCAGCTTCCCGTGGGACAACCCTAACTATGGCTACACCTTC,CASSFPWDNPNYGYTF
few,TRBV20-1,TRBD2,TRBJ2-1,TGCAGTGCGAGAAACCTAGCGGGAGGTCCCTCCTACAATGAGCAGTTCTTC,CSARNLAGGPSYNEQFF
many,TRBV7-2,TRBD2,TRBJ2-5,TGTGCCAGCAGCTTAGCGCGGAGCGGGGGGGTCCAAGAGACCCAGTACTTC,CASSLARSGGVQETQYF
many,TRBV30,NA,TRBJ2-5,TGTGCCTGGAGTCTTTCTCGTATGGAGACCCAGTACTTC,CAWSLSRMETQYF
NA,TRBV30,NA,TRBJ2-7,TGTGTCTGGAGTGTTGGGCGGAAGACTAACTCCTACGAGCAGTACTTC,CVWSVGRKTNSYEQYF
many,TRBV7-2,TRBD1,TRBJ2-2,TGTGCCAGCAGCCCCACCGCCAGGGGGCGTTTGACCGGGGAGCTGTTTTTT,CASSPTARGRLTGELFF
many,TRBV7-7,TRBD2,TRBJ2-5,TGTGCTAGCAGCCCAGGACTAGCGGGAGGGGAGACCCAGTACTTC,CASSPGLAGGETQYF
NA,TRBV5-1,TRBD2,TRBJ2-1,TGCGCCAGCAGCTTGGGGGGGGGTTTCACCTACAATGAGCAGTTCTTC,CASSLGGGFTYNEQFF
many,TRBV20-1,NA,TRBJ1-1,TGCAGTGCTAGTCCCACGCCTGAAGCTTTCTTT,CSASPTPEAFF
many,TRBV5-1,NA,TRBJ2-3,TGCGCCAGCAGCCTCTGGTTGGGGGATACGCAGTATTTT,CASSLWLGDTQYF
few,TRBV12-3/TRBV12-4,NA,TRBJ2-1,TGTGCCAGCAGTAGCATACAGGGAAGCAATGAGCAGTTCTTC,CASSSIQGSNEQFF
NA,TRBV29-1,NA,TRBJ1-4,TGCAGCGTTGAAGGGGCGGGAGGGAGCGGTGAAAACCTGTTTTTT,CSVEGAGGSGENLFF
NA,TRBV19,NA,TRBJ1-1,TGTGCCAGTAGTCCCGGGGGGGTTACTGAAGCTTTCTTT,CASSPGGVTEAFF
many,TRBV12-3/TRBV12-4,NA,TRBJ2-3,TGTGCCAGCAGTTCGAGCAGGGTCACGCAGTATTTT,CASSSSRVTQYF
many,TRBV6-1,NA,TRBJ1-2,TGTGCCAGCAGCGAGTACCCGGGAGGTATGGATGGCTACACCTTC,CASSEYPGGMDGYTF
many,TRBV24-1,NA,TRBJ2-1,TGTGCCACCAGTGATACTAGCACCTCCTACAATGAGCAGTTCTTC,CATSDTSTSYNEQFF
many,TRBV7-9,NA,TRBJ1-1,TGTGCCAGCAGCTTAATCAGGGACACTGAAGCTTTCTTT,CASSLIRDTEAFF
many,TRBV7-9,NA,TRBJ1-3,TGTGCCAGCAGCTTAGTATGGGGGAGCTCTGGAAACACCATATATTTT,CASSLVWGSSGNTIYF
few,TRBV7-2,TRBD1,TRBJ1-1,TGTGCCAGCAGCACCCCGGACAGGGGCACTGAAGCTTTCTTT,CASSTPDRGTEAFF
many,TRBV7-3,NA,TRBJ1-1,TGTGCCAGCAGCTTAATGGGGCACACTGAAGCTTTCTTT,CASSLMGHTEAFF